A selection of T cell receptor beta chains follows, all from one sample in a study of response to subunit inactivated influenza vaccine. TCRdb independently ran MiXCR on the RT-PCR reads; one entry per CDR3 protein. The sample carries around 540,000 distinct CDR3 sequences, 12% recorded once. Here the sequenced sample was PBMCs from blood, taken on the day of vaccination. The receptors were sampled from a man in his forties or fifties who received an inactivated influenza vaccine. The CDR3 runs from the conserved cysteine through the conserved F or W. Each record gives: clone size, V gene, D gene, J gene, CDR3 protein, CDR3 DNA. A D gene is named only where the DNA matches it firmly. Where a row states a size, it is once, few, many or the class of an expanded clone; other rows omit it.

clone size: few; V gene: TRBV20-1; D gene: -; J gene: TRBJ2-6; CDR3 protein: CSARASEGSGANVLTF; CDR3 DNA: TGCAGTGCTAGGGCCTCTGAGGGCTCTGGGGCCAACGTCCTGACTTTC
clone size: many; V gene: TRBV5-4; D gene: -; J gene: TRBJ2-1; CDR3 protein: CASTSETVRAKVYSYNEQFF; CDR3 DNA: TGTGCCAGCACCTCTGAGACAGTCCGCGCTAAAGTTTACTCCTACAATGAGCAGTTCTTC
clone size: few; V gene: TRBV29-1; D gene: TRBD1; J gene: TRBJ2-7; CDR3 protein: CSVSTGAPYEQYF; CDR3 DNA: TGCAGCGTCTCCACAGGGGCACCCTACGAGCAGTACTTC
clone size: many; V gene: TRBV12-3/TRBV12-4; D gene: TRBD1; J gene: TRBJ1-5; CDR3 protein: CASRLTGARQPQHF; CDR3 DNA: TGTGCCAGCAGACTGACAGGGGCTCGGCAGCCCCAGCATTTT
clone size: few; V gene: TRBV2; D gene: -; J gene: TRBJ1-1; CDR3 protein: CASRRVGQGRGTEAFF; CDR3 DNA: TGTGCCAGCAGGAGAGTAGGGCAGGGCCGTGGCACTGAAGCTTTCTTT
clone size: few; V gene: TRBV12-3/TRBV12-4; D gene: -; J gene: TRBJ1-2; CDR3 protein: CASSSYYGYTF; CDR3 DNA: TGTGCCAGCAGCTCCTACTATGGCTACACCTTC
clone size: many; V gene: TRBV13; D gene: TRBD2; J gene: TRBJ2-2; CDR3 protein: CASSYYGTRDTGELFF; CDR3 DNA: TGTGCCAGCAGCTATTACGGGACTAGGGATACCGGGGAGCTGTTTTTT
clone size: -; V gene: TRBV7-9; D gene: TRBD2; J gene: TRBJ2-7; CDR3 protein: CASSPTSEIYEQYF; CDR3 DNA: TGTGCCAGCAGCCCGACTAGCGAGATCTACGAGCAGTACTTC
clone size: few; V gene: TRBV12-3/TRBV12-4; D gene: -; J gene: TRBJ1-1; CDR3 protein: CASSSYTDTEAFF; CDR3 DNA: TGTGCCAGCAGTTCCTACACGGACACTGAAGCTTTCTTT
clone size: few; V gene: TRBV9; D gene: TRBD2; J gene: TRBJ2-1; CDR3 protein: CASSSTAGLVSEQFF; CDR3 DNA: TGTGCCAGCAGCTCCACCGCGGGACTAGTATCCGAGCAGTTCTTC
clone size: many; V gene: TRBV7-2; D gene: -; J gene: TRBJ2-1; CDR3 protein: CASSLALHGNEQFF; CDR3 DNA: TGTGCCAGCAGCTTAGCCCTCCATGGGAATGAGCAGTTCTTC
clone size: many; V gene: TRBV10-3; D gene: -; J gene: TRBJ2-7; CDR3 protein: CAISESRQGEGRQYF; CDR3 DNA: TGTGCCATCAGTGAGTCGCGGCAGGGGGAGGGAAGGCAGTACTTC
clone size: many; V gene: TRBV20-1; D gene: -; J gene: TRBJ2-5; CDR3 protein: CSAREGTGGETQYF; CDR3 DNA: TGCAGTGCTAGAGAGGGGACTGGCGGAGAGACCCAGTACTTC
clone size: few; V gene: TRBV12-3/TRBV12-4; D gene: -; J gene: TRBJ1-3; CDR3 protein: CASSTGFGNTIYF; CDR3 DNA: TGTGCCAGCAGTACAGGGTTTGGAAACACCATATATTTT
clone size: -; V gene: TRBV20-1; D gene: TRBD2; J gene: TRBJ2-1; CDR3 protein: CSARPLAGDIWGNEQFF; CDR3 DNA: TGCAGTGCTAGACCCCTAGCGGGAGACATTTGGGGCAATGAGCAGTTCTTC
clone size: few; V gene: TRBV2; D gene: -; J gene: TRBJ2-1; CDR3 protein: CASSLINTFNEQFF; CDR3 DNA: TGTGCCAGCAGCCTCATTAATACATTCAATGAGCAGTTCTTC